Here is one TCR beta chain with its context. Reverse transcription of 0.5 to 1 ug RNA was carried out with random hexamers. With immunoSEQ multiplex PCR, TCR beta CDR3 was amplified across 54 Vbeta and 13 Jbeta. TCRdb independently ran MiXCR on the immunoSEQ multiplex PCR reads; one entry per CDR3 protein. Of about 130,000 distinct CDR3 sequences in the sample, about 95% were seen once. The CDR3 spans 11 residues. Looked up from germline, CDR1 is SGHAT and CDR2 is FQDESV (reference sequence). Trimming stripped 1 base from V and 6 bases from J, with 4 bases between. This entry comes from a study of CD8 T cells in Susac syndrome. The patients with Susac syndrome satisfied recently defined diagnostic criteria for either definite or probable disease. Bulk CD8+ and CD4+ cells came from magnetic negative isolation; CD8+ TEMRA by FACS.

The specimen sequenced was CD8+ T cells from PBMCs. The chain recombines TRBV11-1 with TRBJ2-7; D call uncertain. The clonotype was recovered from a human donor with Susac syndrome. The CDR3 nucleotides are TGTGCCAGCAGCTTAGGACTCGAGCAGTACTTC. Translation gives CASSLGLEQYF.